This entry lists 18 T cell receptor beta chains sequenced from one sample in a study of T-cell reconstitution after alpha-beta-depleted transplantation in children. Preparation of the TCRbeta library involved a method that used unique molecular identifiers. MiXCR, applied by TCRdb to the PCR reads, yields one record per CDR3 protein. Here the sample spans some 840,000 distinct CDR3 sequences, 16% being singletons. Sequencing used PBMCs, mostly from graft donor cells, obtained 360 days after TCRalphabeta/CD19-depleted stem cell transplant. The receptors were gathered from a male patient between 10 and 17 years old who had a stem cell transplant for acute lymphoblastic leukemia, so the T cells may come from the graft donor.

The V and J genes are TRBV27 and TRBJ1-5; the match to TRBD1 covers 9 bases. CDR3 length: 16 residues. With V trimmed by 3 bases and J by 5 bases, 8 bases remained unmatched. CDR1 and CDR2 (germline): MNHEY, SMNVEV (reference sequence). The CDR3 sequence is CASSFQGQGRHQPQHF. DNA of the CDR3: TGTGCCAGCAGTTTCCAGGGACAGGGTAGGCATCAGCCCCAGCATTTT.

The rearrangement links TRBV11-2 to TRBJ2-7; 8 bases match TRBD1. Trimming at V came to 1 base and at J to 6 bases, leaving 5 bases not matched to a gene. This CDR3 region has 14 residues. Germline V gene data show CDR1 as SGHAT and CDR2 as FQNNGV. DNA for the CDR3: TGTGCCAGCAGCTTAGGTGGGACAGGACTCGAGCAGTACTTC. It translates to CASSLGGTGLEQYF. Full variable domain (outside the CDR3, taken from reference TRBV11-2 and TRBJ2-7): EAGVAQSPRYKIIEKRQSVAFWCNPISGHATLYWYQQILGQGPKLLIQFQNNGVVDDSQLPKDRFSAERLKGVDSTLKIQPAKLEDSAVYLCASSLGGTGLEQYFGPGTRLTVT.

This clonotype was found a few times. The DNA for the CDR3 is TGTGCCAGCGGGAACAGGACTGAAGCTTTCTTT. This gives the protein CASGNRTEAFF. The V gene is TRBV28, the J gene TRBJ1-1, with D maybe TRBD1 (5 bases). The V gene lost 8 bases and the J gene lost 5 bases, with 9 bases spanning the gap. Germline V CDR1 and CDR2: MDHEN, SYDVKM. The CDR3 length is 11 residues.

This chain connects TRBV5-5 to TRBJ2-7, with D unclear. Deletions cut 6 bases from V and 0 bases from J, with 16 bases between. This CDR3 is 15 amino acids long. The germline gives CDR1 SGHKS, CDR2 YYEKEE (reference sequence). CDR3 DNA sequence: TGTGCCAGCAACCCCATCGGCTCCAGCTCCTACGAGCAGTACTTC. This codes for CASNPIGSSSYEQYF.

This clonotype was detected ten times or more. The V call is TRBV12-3 or TRBV12-4, the J call TRBJ2-2; D perhaps matches TRBD1 (6 bases). CDR3 length equals 15 residues. Between the trimmed V and J ends, which lost 5 bases and 6 bases, there was a span of 16 bases. The CDR3 bases are TGTGCCAGCAGTCGTCGACAGGCTGCCCCCGGGGAGCTGTTTTTT. Residues: CASSRRQAAPGELFF.

The CDR3 DNA follows: TGTGCCAGCAGTAAACCTACAGGCTTCTGGGGCAATCAGCCCCAGCATTTT. Protein product: CASSKPTGFWGNQPQHF. The rearrangement links TRBV12-3 or TRBV12-4 to TRBJ1-5, with D tentatively TRBD1 (5 bases). V shed 5 bases and J shed 2 bases, with 19 bases lying between them. The CDR3 totals 17 residues.

The genes are TRBV4-1 and TRBJ1-4; D unresolved. Germline loops: CDR1 MGHRA, CDR2 YSYEKL. The CDR3 extends over 18 amino acids. V lost 4 bases and J 0 bases, leaving 18 bases between the germline ends. CDR3 region: CASSLDRFRGATNEKLFF. Here the CDR3 DNA reads TGCGCCAGCAGCCTCGACCGGTTTCGGGGAGCAACTAATGAAAAACTGTTTTTT.

The chain has TRBV25-1 and TRBJ2-7; D may be TRBD1 or TRBD2 (6 bases each). V was pared by 3 bases and J by 2 bases, with 23 bases between. The germline CDR1 and CDR2 sequences are MGHDK and SYGVNS. The CDR3 covers 18 residues. The CDR3 reads CASSEGEDSYTLAYEQYF. For the CDR3, the DNA is TGTGCCAGCAGTGAGGGGGAGGACAGCTACACCCTAGCCTACGAGCAGTACTTC.

V and J are TRBV25-1 and TRBJ2-1, with a possible D match to TRBD1 (6 bases). The germline gives CDR1 MGHDK, CDR2 SYGVNS. V was cut by 5 bases and J by 5 bases, with 10 bases left in between. The CDR3 totals 13 residues. The CDR3 DNA is TGTGCCAGCAGTTCTTCAGGGGACAATGAGCAGTTCTTC. Protein sequence: CASSSSGDNEQFF.

This clonotype came up a few times. The chain has TRBV7-9 and TRBJ2-7; possibly TRBD2 for D (5 bases). Germline V CDR1 and CDR2: SEHNR, FQNEAQ (reference sequence). The CDR3 loop spans 15 amino acids. Trimming removed 0 bases from V and 0 bases from J, with 9 bases in between. The CDR3 is CASSLARADSYEQYF. For the CDR3, the DNA is TGTGCCAGCAGCTTAGCGAGGGCAGACTCCTACGAGCAGTACTTC.

This sequence joins TRBV15 and TRBJ1-1; unclear D gene. Germline V gene sequence: CDR1 LNHNV, CDR2 YYDKDF (reference sequence). Trimming cost V 0 bases and J 1 base, with 6 bases left between them. The CDR3 is made up of 14 amino acids. The CDR3: CATSRDTRNTEAFF. CDR3 DNA sequence: TGTGCCACCAGCAGAGATACGCGGAACACTGAAGCTTTCTTT.

Many counts were recorded for this clonotype. V gene TRBV12-3 or TRBV12-4 combines with J gene TRBJ1-1; D remains ambiguous. CDR3 length equals 10 residues. The V end lost 8 bases, the J end lost 12 bases, and 13 bases lay between the germline ends. The CDR3 sequence: CASDLAPTFF. CDR3 nucleotides: TGTGCCAGCGACCTTGCTCCAACTTTCTTT.

This clonotype was counted only a few times. V gene TRBV7-3 combines with J gene TRBJ1-6; D might be TRBD1 (6 bases). The CDR3 totals 14 residues. Germline assignment: CDR1 SGHTA and CDR2 FQGTGA. V was clipped by 5 bases and J by 8 bases, with 13 bases between them. The CDR3 DNA is TGTGCCAGCAGCCCTAGTCGGACAGATTCACCCCTCCACTTT. Its translation: CASSPSRTDSPLHF.

The chain has TRBV12-5 and TRBJ2-1, with 8 nucleotides matching TRBD2. J gave up 10 bases and V 1 base, and 9 bases lay outside the gene matches. Per germline, CDR1 LGHNT and CDR2 FRNRAP. The CDR3 consists of 15 residues. This CDR3 is CASGLDLAGPIEQFF. The CDR3 coding sequence is TGTGCTAGTGGTTTGGACTTAGCGGGGCCTATAGAGCAGTTCTTC.

This chain links TRBV20-1 with TRBJ2-3; 11 bases align to TRBD2. V lost 8 bases to trimming and J lost 4 bases; unmatched junction nucleotides: 11. The germline gives CDR1 DFQATT, CDR2 SNEGSKA (reference sequence). This CDR3 contains 15 residues. The CDR3: CSPPSGRRSADTQYF. Here the CDR3 DNA reads TGCAGTCCTCCTAGCGGGAGGAGGTCGGCAGATACGCAGTATTTT.

The chain couples TRBV30 to TRBJ2-5; D possibly uses TRBD1 or TRBD2 (5 bases each). V was trimmed by 8 bases and J by 4 bases, leaving 20 bases between them. Germline V gene lookup returns CDR1 GTSNPN and CDR2 SVGIG (reference sequence). The CDR3 is 14 residues long. The CDR3 is CARNGPRDGETQYF. DNA of the CDR3: TGTGCCAGAAACGGGCCCAGGGACGGAGAGACCCAGTACTTC.

This clonotype appeared a few times. The chain links TRBV9 to TRBJ1-3; 7 bases line up with TRBD1. Losses at the gene ends were 2 bases for V and 0 bases for J; bases not matched to a gene: 5. The CDR3 length is 16 residues. The germline V gene has CDR1 SGDLS and CDR2 YYNGEE. The CDR3 DNA follows: TGTGCCAGCAGCGTTCTAGGGGGCATCTCTGGAAACACCATATATTTT. It encodes CASSVLGGISGNTIYF.

This clonotype was counted a few times. J is TRBJ2-5 and V is TRBV5-1, with D maybe TRBD2 (5 bases). Germline V gene data show CDR1 as SGHRS and CDR2 as YFSETQ. The germline V and J ends were trimmed by 0 bases and 4 bases, with 13 bases remaining between them. The CDR3 sequence is 15 residues long. The CDR3 region has the DNA TGCGCCAGCAGCTTGGCCGTGGGAGCTGGAGAGACCCAGTACTTC. Residues: CASSLAVGAGETQYF.